These T cell receptor beta chains were read from a single sample in a study of chemoradiotherapy in HPV16-positive cancers. The table came from immunoSEQ multiplex PCR; TCRdb's copy has only in-frame clones and leaves some out. The sample has about 3,300 clones, 71% seen once; the top ten hold about 14%. Sampling was performed from a patient who underwent chemoradiotherapy. These receptors originate from a human donor with HPV-associated anogenital cancer. Both conserved end residues are trimmed from each CDR3. Clone size is shown for a subset of rows, as once, few, many or a class of expanded clone.

j_gene: TRBJ1-4
v_gene: TRBV25-1
abundance: NA
CDR3aa: ASSEFGGTPATNEKLF

j_gene: TRBJ1-2
v_gene: TRBV28
abundance: NA
CDR3aa: ASSQDRGKANYGYT

j_gene: TRBJ2-2
v_gene: TRBV7-8
abundance: NA
CDR3aa: ASSLAQGTGELF

j_gene: TRBJ2-3
v_gene: TRBV7-7
abundance: NA
CDR3aa: ARGGLALSDTQY

j_gene: TRBJ1-5
v_gene: TRBV6-4
abundance: NA
CDR3aa: ASSAEFNQPQH

j_gene: TRBJ2-7
v_gene: TRBV28
abundance: NA
CDR3aa: ASSTPRQGRIYEQY

j_gene: TRBJ1-2
v_gene: TRBV10-3
abundance: NA
CDR3aa: AISETTGAYYGYT

j_gene: TRBJ2-1
v_gene: TRBV9
abundance: NA
CDR3aa: ASSVECCSGGDRDEQF

j_gene: TRBJ1-1
v_gene: TRBV5-4
abundance: NA
CDR3aa: ASSPPGGRAEAF

j_gene: TRBJ1-1
v_gene: TRBV5-6
abundance: NA
CDR3aa: ASSQDRVNTEAF

j_gene: TRBJ2-3
v_gene: TRBV5-1
abundance: NA
CDR3aa: ASSFGLAGTDTQY

j_gene: TRBJ2-5
v_gene: TRBV2
abundance: NA
CDR3aa: ASSVAHRQETQY

j_gene: TRBJ2-3
v_gene: TRBV2
abundance: NA
CDR3aa: ASSEGGPSDTQY

j_gene: TRBJ1-1
v_gene: TRBV7-2
abundance: NA
CDR3aa: ASSFSGYGTEAF

j_gene: TRBJ2-6
v_gene: TRBV19
abundance: few
CDR3aa: ASSIPRFGANVLT

j_gene: TRBJ1-2
v_gene: TRBV5-4
abundance: NA
CDR3aa: ASSWNYGYT

j_gene: TRBJ1-5
v_gene: TRBV7-2
abundance: NA
CDR3aa: ASSEPNQPQH

j_gene: TRBJ1-1
v_gene: TRBV10-3
abundance: NA
CDR3aa: AISDLGQSMNTEAF

j_gene: TRBJ2-5
v_gene: TRBV7-2
abundance: NA
CDR3aa: ASSLNHGGVGETQY

j_gene: TRBJ1-2
v_gene: TRBV4-1
abundance: NA
CDR3aa: ASSPYTGNYGYT

j_gene: TRBJ1-2
v_gene: TRBV29-1
abundance: NA
CDR3aa: SVVGRGQNYGYT

j_gene: TRBJ1-1
v_gene: TRBV6-5
abundance: NA
CDR3aa: ASSYRFSAENTEAF

j_gene: TRBJ1-2
v_gene: TRBV29-1
abundance: once
CDR3aa: SVDWGPRTS

j_gene: TRBJ1-2
v_gene: TRBV18
abundance: once
CDR3aa: ASSPGQGVYGYT

j_gene: TRBJ2-5
v_gene: TRBV4-2
abundance: NA
CDR3aa: ASSQGGGQETQY

j_gene: TRBJ1-1
v_gene: TRBV5-1
abundance: NA
CDR3aa: ASSPSYLGLTETF

j_gene: TRBJ2-1
v_gene: TRBV7-3
abundance: few
CDR3aa: ASSLGLAGGDEQF

j_gene: TRBJ2-2
v_gene: TRBV4-1
abundance: NA
CDR3aa: ASSRSSNTGELF

j_gene: TRBJ2-7
v_gene: TRBV7-2
abundance: NA
CDR3aa: ASSLSGTDSYEQY

j_gene: TRBJ2-5
v_gene: TRBV10-3
abundance: NA
CDR3aa: AINTPGETQY

j_gene: TRBJ2-1
v_gene: TRBV4-3
abundance: NA
CDR3aa: ASSQVLDNEQF

j_gene: TRBJ2-4
v_gene: TRBV5-6
abundance: NA
CDR3aa: ASSYGTAFFQY

j_gene: TRBJ1-1
v_gene: TRBV25-1
abundance: few
CDR3aa: ASSEWGDPEAF

j_gene: TRBJ1-3
v_gene: TRBV9
abundance: NA
CDR3aa: ASSPGQSGNTIY

j_gene: TRBJ1-6
v_gene: TRBV28
abundance: NA
CDR3aa: ASSLRQGYSPLH

j_gene: TRBJ1-2
v_gene: TRBV4-3
abundance: NA
CDR3aa: ASSQETGTGVVYGYT

j_gene: TRBJ1-2
v_gene: TRBV25-1
abundance: once
CDR3aa: ASSESWTSGYT

j_gene: TRBJ1-1
v_gene: TRBV11-2
abundance: once
CDR3aa: ASSFLSGGVKTEAF

j_gene: TRBJ1-2
v_gene: TRBV27
abundance: NA
CDR3aa: ASSTRDGPLANYGYT

j_gene: TRBJ1-2
v_gene: TRBV5-5
abundance: NA
CDR3aa: ASSLVVGTGGYT

j_gene: TRBJ1-5
v_gene: TRBV15
abundance: once
CDR3aa: ATKAGSSYSNQPQH

j_gene: TRBJ1-1
v_gene: TRBV7-2
abundance: few
CDR3aa: ASSLSANTEAF

j_gene: TRBJ2-1
v_gene: TRBV7-9
abundance: NA
CDR3aa: ASSLGARGEQF

j_gene: TRBJ2-5
v_gene: TRBV5-4
abundance: few
CDR3aa: ASSPDPAGAQETQY

j_gene: TRBJ2-2
v_gene: TRBV19
abundance: NA
CDR3aa: ASSLIGVGTGELF

j_gene: TRBJ2-7
v_gene: TRBV6-1
abundance: NA
CDR3aa: ASCLIYEQY

j_gene: TRBJ2-1
v_gene: TRBV19
abundance: NA
CDR3aa: ASSWYAGGADNAQF